This TCR beta chain was captured by sequencing in a study of control samples from healthy donors and cancer patients. TCRdb's table, derived via immunoSEQ multiplex PCR, lists solely in-frame clones and lacks some. This table has 200,000 or so clones, about 91% appearing once. Sequencing was performed on blood. The sequence came from a man under 40 in good health.

The DNA of the CDR3 is TGTGCCAGCAGCTTGGTAGGGCTAGCGGACAATGAGCAGTTCTTC. Translating it yields CASSLVGLADNEQFF. This chain joins TRBV5-4 and TRBJ2-1, with 7 bases matching TRBD2. The germline CDR1 and CDR2 sequences are SGHNT and YYREEE (reference sequence). CDR3 length: 15 residues. The V segment lost 0 bases and the J segment 5 bases; nucleotides outside the gene matches: 5.